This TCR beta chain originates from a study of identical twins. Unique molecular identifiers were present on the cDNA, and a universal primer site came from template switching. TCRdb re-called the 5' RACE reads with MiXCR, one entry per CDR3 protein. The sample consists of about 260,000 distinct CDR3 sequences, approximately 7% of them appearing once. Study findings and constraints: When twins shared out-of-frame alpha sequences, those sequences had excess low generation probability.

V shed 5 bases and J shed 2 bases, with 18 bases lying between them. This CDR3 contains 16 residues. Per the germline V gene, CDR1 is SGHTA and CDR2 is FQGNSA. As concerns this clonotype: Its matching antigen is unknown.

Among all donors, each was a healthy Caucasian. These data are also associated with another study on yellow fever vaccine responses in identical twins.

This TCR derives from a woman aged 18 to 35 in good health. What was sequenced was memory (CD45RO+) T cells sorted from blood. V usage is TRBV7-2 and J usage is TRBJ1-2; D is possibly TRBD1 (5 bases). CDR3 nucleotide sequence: TGTGCCAGCAGCCCCCCCCCCGGCCAGGGCAACTATGGCTACACCTTC. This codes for CASSPPPGQGNYGYTF. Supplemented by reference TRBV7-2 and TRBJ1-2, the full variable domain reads GAGVSQSPSNKVTEKGKDVELRCDPISGHTALYWYRQSLGQGLEFLIYFQGNSAPDKSGLPSDRFSAERTGGSVSTLTIQRTQQEDSAVYLCASSPPPGQGNYGYTFGSGTRLTVV.